This record covers a single T cell receptor beta chain. The antigen this receptor binds is unknown. This entry is derived from a study of T cells expressing NK-cell markers (dated by TCRdb to the early 2020s). Study-wide context: Eight or nine donors provided sorted CD3+CD56+NKG2C+, CD3+CD56+NKG2C- and CD3+CD56-NKG2C+ T-cell subsets, whose TCR beta-chain repertoires were profiled. Most of the eight sequenced donors were HCMV-seropositive and one was HCMV-seronegative. Randomly selected healthy volunteers, three men and five women, were used as the eight sequenced donors. Illumina HiSeq 2000/2500, MiSeq or NextSeq was used to sequence libraries as 2 x 150 bp reads.

Sequencer: Illumina HiSeq 2000. TCR beta cDNA libraries were prepared using 5'RACE template switching, which introduced a universal primer site and unique molecular identifiers. Priming for cDNA synthesis came from the TCR beta constant segment, and two successive PCR amplification steps followed. On the study's bioinformatics: Reads were demultiplexed and grouped by UMI with MIGEC, and clonotypes were assembled and quantified with MiTCR. To exclude erroneous sequences, any TCR cDNA sequence not supported by at least two reads was discarded. The tcR package was used for downstream repertoire analysis, with clonotypes matched between fractions based on CDR3 nucleotide sequence plus V segment. VDJmatch was used to annotate antigen specificity against VDJdb, with one amino acid substitution in CDR3 allowed. TCRdb reanalyzed the reads, keeping one entry per CDR3 protein sequence and omitting DNA. These V and J calls derive from TCRdb rather than the authors' analysis. The table for this sample records 550,000 to 600,000 distinct CDR3 sequences. The ten largest clones represent 3.5% to 4.5% of the sample.

The CDR1 and CDR2 encoded by the germline V gene are SGHVS and FQNEAQ. The CDR3, cysteine through phenylalanine, is 16 amino acids long. No DNA sequence is on record. HCMV-specific IgG was detected in serum with a commercial ELISA kit to determine HCMV serostatus. Peripheral blood mononuclear cells were isolated from blood by Ficoll density gradient centrifugation. Points the paper makes about the study in general: In several donors, the dominant CD3+CD56+NKG2C+ clonotypes were among the top 10 CD8+ clonotypes and accounted for about 1.0-7.5% of CD8+ T cells. Those dominant clonotypes were again the most abundant among CD3+CD56-NKG2C+ cells in four donors, at roughly 28.3-60.1%. It remained unclear whether the expanded NKG2C-expressing T cell clones were specific for HCMV antigens.

This clonotype was sampled from a man in his late teens or twenties in good health. Donor details come from another sample of the same person, matched by shared clones. The sequencing input was blood T cells: a sorted CD56 or NKG2C T cell subset, CD4+ or CD8+ T cells, or bulk PBMC T cells (not recorded which). The V and J genes are TRBV7-8 and TRBJ2-7; without DNA, the TCRdb call of TRBD1 cannot be checked. Here the CDR3 is given as CASSPGSSNFFYEQYF.